The 30 T cell receptor beta chains reported below all come from one sample, sequenced in a study of T cells in Graves' hyperthyroidism and ophthalmopathy. RNA transcripts served as the template for amplifying TCR beta CDR3 regions. The TCR CDR3 first-round RT-PCR relied on the HTBI primer set. One entry per CDR3 protein results from TCRdb running MiXCR on the multiplex PCR reads. This table holds fewer than 550,000 distinct CDR3 sequences, approximately 14% found once. Material: blood. Source of these receptors: a young woman with Graves' hyperthyroidism.

This clonotype occurred a few times. The rearrangement links TRBV20-1 to TRBJ1-2; no reliable D call. CDR1 and CDR2 (germline): DFQATT, SNEGSKA (reference sequence). V was trimmed by 6 bases and J by 8 bases, leaving 7 bases between them. The length of the CDR3 is 9 residues. The CDR3 DNA reads as TGCAGTGCAAGACGGGGCTACACCTTC. Translating gives CSARRGYTF.

This clonotype came up a few times. The chain carries TRBV3-1 and TRBJ2-5; 10 bases agree with TRBD2. Germline V gives CDR1 LGHDT, CDR2 YNNKEL (reference sequence). CDR3 length: 17 residues. Trimming at V came to 4 bases and at J to 2 bases, leaving 10 bases not matched to a gene. Here the CDR3 reads CASSPRAGAGGQETQYF. For the CDR3, the DNA is TGTGCCAGCAGCCCCAGGGCGGGAGCGGGGGGGCAAGAGACCCAGTACTTC.

The sample holds many counts of this clonotype. The CDR3 coding sequence is TGCAGTGCTAGAGAGGTAGCCAATGAGCAGTTCTTC. It is translated as CSAREVANEQFF. The rearrangement uses TRBV20-1 and TRBJ2-1; D is unresolved. V was shortened by 0 bases and J by 6 bases, with 6 bases between the two germline ends. The CDR3 length is 12 residues. From germline, CDR1 is DFQATT and CDR2 SNEGSKA (reference sequence).

In its sample, this clonotype was seen many times. The chain employs TRBV3-1 and TRBJ1-3, with D unresolved. The germline V gene has CDR1 LGHDT and CDR2 YNNKEL (reference sequence). V was shortened by 4 bases and J by 2 bases, with 9 bases between the two germline ends. This CDR3 comprises 14 residues. The CDR3 here is CASSPRQAGNTIYF. CDR3 coding DNA: TGTGCCAGCAGCCCGCGGCAGGCTGGAAACACCATATATTTT. Drawing the rest from reference TRBV3-1 and TRBJ1-3, the complete variable domain is DTAVSQTPKYLVTQMGNDKSIKCEQNLGHDTMYWYKQDSKKFLKIMFSYNNKELIINETVPNRFSPKSPDKAHLNLHINSLELGDSAVYFCASSPRQAGNTIYFGEGSWLTVV.

V usage is TRBV11-2 and J usage is TRBJ1-2; 9 positions match TRBD1. There are 15 residues in the CDR3. Germline V lookup: CDR1 SGHAT, CDR2 FQNNGV. After removal of 6 bases from V and 4 bases from J, the junction contained 9 bases not matched to a gene. Here the CDR3 DNA reads TGTGCCAGCAGGCTACAGGGGGCGGGAGGCTATGGCTACACCTTC. Translation gives CASRLQGAGGYGYTF.

This clonotype occurred a few times. The V call is TRBV19, the J call TRBJ1-4; D is possibly TRBD1 (5 bases). V was cut by 2 bases and J by 7 bases, with 5 bases left in between. The CDR3 has 12 residues. CDR1 and CDR2 from the germline V gene are LNHDA and SQIVND (reference sequence). CDR3 DNA sequence: TGTGCCAGTAGTATACAGGGTGAAAAACTGTTTTTT. This gives the protein CASSIQGEKLFF.

This clonotype was counted at least ten times. CDR3 sequence (DNA): TGCAGCGTCAGGGGAAGCTCTGGGGCCAACGTCCTGACTTTC. Translated, it gives CSVRGSSGANVLTF. V usage is TRBV29-1 and J usage is TRBJ2-6; TRBD1 might be the D (6 bases). With 6 bases removed from V and 0 bases from J, the gap between germline ends came to 9 bases. There are 14 residues in the CDR3. Germline V gene data show CDR1 as SQVTM and CDR2 as ANQGSEA.

The chain carries TRBV9 and TRBJ2-1, with D possibly being TRBD1 (6 bases). The CDR3 is 15 residues long. Germline CDR1 is SGDLS and CDR2 is YYNGEE. V was cut by 4 bases and J by 5 bases, with 16 bases left in between. This CDR3 is CASSPQQGLHNEQFF. Here the CDR3 DNA reads TGTGCCAGCAGCCCCCAACAGGGTCTTCACAATGAGCAGTTCTTC.

This clonotype was picked up many times. The gene calls are TRBV6-1 and TRBJ2-6; D unclear. The CDR3 consists of 16 residues. V was clipped by 4 bases and J by 0 bases, with 10 bases between them. Germline CDR1 MNHNS, CDR2 SASEGT. The CDR3 DNA is TGTGCCAGCAGTGTAACCGGGTTCTCTGGGGCCAACGTCCTGACTTTC. Protein product: CASSVTGFSGANVLTF.

Only one count was recorded for this clonotype. The rearrangement uses TRBV5-4 and TRBJ1-1; 7 nucleotides align to TRBD1. This CDR3 contains 14 residues. Germline loops: CDR1 SGHNT, CDR2 YYREEE (reference sequence). V lost 0 bases, J lost 5 bases, and 4 bases stayed unmatched. DNA of the CDR3: TGTGCCAGCAGCTTGGAACAGGGGAGAACTGAAGCTTTCTTT. Translation: CASSLEQGRTEAFF.

Note on this clonotype: A much larger clone lies a single base off, so this may be a read error. The chain recombines TRBV2 with TRBJ2-5; 15 bases are shared with TRBD2. Trimming took 6 bases from V and 4 from J; bases not matched to a gene: 6. The CDR3 is made up of 16 amino acids. Germline lookup yields CDR1 SNHLY and CDR2 FYNNEI. The DNA of the CDR3 is TGTGCCAGCAGCCGGACTAGCGGGGGGGCCGGAGAGACCCAGTACTTC. It encodes CASSRTSGGAGETQYF.

The table lists this clonotype with many counts. This chain uses TRBV20-1 with TRBJ1-2; 10 nucleotides line up with TRBD1. The V gene's germline CDR1 is DFQATT and CDR2 SNEGSKA (reference sequence). The length of the CDR3 is 13 residues. The junction had 3 bases not matched to a gene; V was cut back by 1 base and J by 7 bases. The CDR3 region has the DNA TGCAGTGCTAGAGGGACAGGGGGTATTGGCTACACCTTC. As protein: CSARGTGGIGYTF.

This clonotype was counted a few times. The chain joins TRBV5-1 to TRBJ2-5; D is possibly TRBD1 (6 bases). From germline, CDR1 is SGHRS and CDR2 YFSETQ. CDR3 size: 14 residues. V lost 4 bases to trimming and J lost 4 bases, with 14 bases between them. The CDR3 DNA is TGCGCCAGCAGCCCGGACCGAGGGGGAGAGACCCAGTACTTC. As protein: CASSPDRGGETQYF.

This clonotype occurred once. The rearrangement uses TRBV5-5 and TRBJ2-5, with a tentative D call TRBD1 (6 bases). V lost 2 bases and J 2 bases, leaving 13 bases between the germline ends. The CDR3 contains 15 residues. CDR1 is SGHKS and CDR2 is YYEKEE in the germline V gene (reference sequence). DNA for the CDR3: TGTGCCAGCAGCTTCTGGGGGCAGGGGCAAGAGACCCAGTACTTC. Its protein product is CASSFWGQGQETQYF.

This clonotype was seen repeatedly, ten times or more. This chain uses TRBV7-3 with TRBJ2-1, with 12 bases matching TRBD2. The ends lost 5 bases at V and 2 bases at J; junction bases unmatched: 4. The CDR3 length is 16 residues. Germline CDR1 and CDR2: SGHTA and FQGTGA. The CDR3 reads CASSPRTSGAYNEQFF. The CDR3 DNA sequence: TGTGCCAGCAGCCCGAGGACTAGCGGGGCCTACAATGAGCAGTTCTTC.

The chain has TRBV6-1 and TRBJ2-1; 9 positions agree with TRBD2. The CDR3 is 16 residues long. Trimming at V came to 5 bases and at J to 8 bases, leaving 13 bases not matched to a gene. The germline gives CDR1 MNHNS, CDR2 SASEGT. In DNA, the CDR3 is TGTGCCAGCAGTCCCCTTACTAGCGGGTCGAGGGATGAGCAGTTCTTC. Translation gives CASSPLTSGSRDEQFF.

This clonotype was found many times. The V gene is TRBV6-1, the J gene TRBJ1-6; TRBD1 matches at 9 bases. This CDR3 is built from 12 residues. Germline CDR1 MNHNS, CDR2 SASEGT. The V segment lost 8 bases and the J segment 11 bases; nucleotides outside the gene matches: 4. The CDR3 sequence: CASGQGSAPLHF. In nucleotides, the CDR3 is TGTGCCAGCGGACAGGGGTCGGCACCCCTCCACTTT.

This clonotype was recorded at least ten times. V is TRBV11-1 and J is TRBJ1-6; D remains unclear. Germline V gives CDR1 SGHAT, CDR2 FQDESV (reference sequence). The V and J ends lost 4 bases and 7 bases respectively, with 14 bases between them. The length of the CDR3 is 15 residues. In DNA, the CDR3 is TGTGCCAGCAGCTCAGAGACGCATTCAAATTCACCCCTCCACTTT. Its translation: CASSSETHSNSPLHF.

The chain links TRBV7-9 to TRBJ2-1, with TRBD1 identical over 10 bases. Germline values: CDR1 SEHNR, CDR2 FQNEAQ (reference sequence). This CDR3 is 15 amino acids long. V trimming: 5 bases; J trimming: 10 bases; junction bases outside the gene matches: 11. The chain's CDR3 is CASSPGTGVGGEQFF. For the CDR3, the DNA is TGTGCCAGCAGCCCCGGGACAGGGGTCGGGGGAGAGCAGTTCTTC.

This clonotype appeared a few times. The CDR3 region has the DNA TGTGCCACCAGCAGAGATTTTGGCCGGGCCCTCCACTTT. Translating it yields CATSRDFGRALHF. J is TRBJ1-6 and V is TRBV15; no clear D. This CDR3 is 13 amino acids long. Germline V gives CDR1 LNHNV, CDR2 YYDKDF (reference sequence). The ends were cut back, 0 bases at V and 14 bases at J, with 11 bases in the middle.

This clonotype was detected a few times. The rearrangement links TRBV6-1 to TRBJ1-1; 9 nucleotides align to TRBD1. The J segment lost 6 bases and the V segment lost 6 bases, leaving 8 bases of the junction unmatched. The CDR3 extends over 14 amino acids. From germline, CDR1 is MNHNS and CDR2 SASEGT. This CDR3 reads CASRRDRVGPEAFF. The DNA of the CDR3 is TGTGCCAGCAGACGGGACAGGGTTGGCCCTGAAGCTTTCTTT.

This clonotype was counted between two and nine times. The rearrangement links TRBV19 to TRBJ2-1; 11 positions agree with TRBD1. After removal of 5 bases from V and 7 bases from J, the junction contained 10 bases not matched to a gene. The germline gives CDR1 LNHDA, CDR2 SQIVND (reference sequence). The CDR3 has 16 residues. The CDR3 region has the DNA TGTGCCAGTAGTCCCCGGGACAGGGGGTCGATGAATGAGCAGTTCTTC. This codes for CASSPRDRGSMNEQFF.

V usage is TRBV7-3 and J usage is TRBJ1-2, with 7 bases that match TRBD1. Germline V lookup: CDR1 SGHTA, CDR2 FQGTGA. CDR3 length: 17 amino acids. V gave up 5 bases and J gave up 4 bases; unmatched junction bases: 16. CDR3 sequence reads: CASSPGTEGGRGYGYTF. CDR3 sequence (DNA): TGTGCCAGCAGCCCCGGGACAGAGGGGGGCCGGGGCTATGGCTACACCTTC. Based on the CDR3 plus reference TRBV7-3 and TRBJ1-2, the full variable domain is GAGVSQTPSNKVTEKGKYVELRCDPISGHTALYWYRQSLGQGPEFLIYFQGTGAADDSGLPNDRFFAVRPEGSVSTLKIQRTERGDSAVYLCASSPGTEGGRGYGYTFGSGTRLTVV.

This clonotype was recorded many times. The DNA for the CDR3 is TGCGCCAGCAGCCAAGCGACGGCAGGAGGCTGGGGAGAGCCCCAGCATTTT. The encoded protein is CASSQATAGGWGEPQHF. The chain joins TRBV4-1 to TRBJ1-5; D not resolved. Germline V CDR1 and CDR2: MGHRA, YSYEKL. V shed 1 base and J shed 8 bases, with 21 bases lying between them. CDR3 length: 17 amino acids.

This clonotype was detected many times. The chain uses TRBV13 and TRBJ2-1, with D perhaps given as TRBD1 or TRBD2 (5 bases each). In germline, CDR1 is PRHDT, CDR2 FYEKMQ (reference sequence). With 5 bases removed from V and 7 bases from J, the gap between germline ends came to 24 bases. CDR3 length: 17 amino acids. Written as DNA, the CDR3 is TGTGCCAGCAGCCCGTACGGAGCGACCTATGGGGGTAATGAGCAGTTCTTC. Amino acid sequence: CASSPYGATYGGNEQFF. Supplemented by reference TRBV13 and TRBJ2-1, the full variable domain reads AAGVIQSPRHLIKEKRETATLKCYPIPRHDTVYWYQQGPGQDPQFLISFYEKMQSDKGSIPDRFSAQQFSDYHSELNMSSLELGDSALYFCASSPYGATYGGNEQFFGPGTRLTVL.

This clonotype was seen many times. The V call is TRBV18, the J call TRBJ2-1; D perhaps matches TRBD1 (6 bases). The CDR3 has 12 amino acids. Trimming removed 2 bases at V and 8 bases at J, with 7 bases between. Germline V gene lookup returns CDR1 KGHSH and CDR2 LQKENI. The CDR3 sequence: CASSPGGHEQFF. CDR3 DNA: TGTGCCAGCTCACCAGGGGGCCATGAGCAGTTCTTC.

Ten or more counts support this clonotype. This chain joins TRBV28 and TRBJ1-6; a weak D match, TRBD1 (6 bases). V was trimmed by 3 bases and J by 4 bases, leaving 10 bases between them. There are 15 residues in the CDR3. CDR1 is MDHEN and CDR2 is SYDVKM in the germline V gene. CDR3 amino acids: CASSFPGTYNSPLHF. The CDR3 nucleotides are TGTGCCAGCAGTTTTCCAGGGACATATAATTCACCCCTCCACTTT. Full variable domain (outside the CDR3, taken from reference TRBV28 and TRBJ1-6): DVKVTQSSRYLVKRTGEKVFLECVQDMDHENMFWYRQDPGLGLRLIYFSYDVKMKEKGDIPEGYSVSREKKERFSLILESASTNQTSMYLCASSFPGTYNSPLHFGNGTRLTVT.

This clonotype has ten or more counts. The rearrangement links TRBV6-5 to TRBJ2-7; D is perhaps TRBD1 (5 bases). Trimming shortened V by 2 bases and J by 6 bases, and 17 bases separated the two germline ends. The CDR3 is made up of 15 amino acids. CDR1 MNHEY and CDR2 SVGAGI come from the germline V gene. The CDR3 nucleotides read TGTGCCAGCAGTTACGACCCCACCTGGCAGGGCGAGCAGTACTTC. Protein product: CASSYDPTWQGEQYF.

This clonotype was detected ten times or more. The genes are TRBV3-1 and TRBJ2-7; D perhaps matches TRBD2 (7 bases). The CDR3 totals 14 residues. V was shortened by 4 bases and J by 5 bases, with 15 bases between the two germline ends. Per the germline V gene, CDR1 is LGHDT and CDR2 is YNNKEL (reference sequence). The CDR3 region is CASSPFAGANEQYF. CDR3 sequence (DNA): TGTGCCAGCAGCCCCTTTGCGGGGGCGAACGAGCAGTACTTC.

There are many counts of this clonotype. The rearrangement uses TRBV6-2 or TRBV6-3 and TRBJ2-5; D is uncertain. Trimming took off 5 bases at V and 1 base at J, with 11 bases between the two ends. The CDR3 totals 14 residues. Germline CDR1 is MNHEY and CDR2 is SVGEGT. This chain's CDR3 is CASSKGNSQETQYF. The CDR3 DNA reads as TGTGCCAGCAGTAAAGGGAATAGCCAAGAGACCCAGTACTTC.